The subject of this entry is one T cell receptor beta chain. This clonotype was detected a few times. Its cognate antigen has yet to be identified. The input lacks base qualities; no much larger clone sits a single base away. Without any cell sorting, total RNA and DNA were extracted together from approximately 22-30 mg of bulk tissue using the AllPrep DNA/RNA mini kit. Between November 2015 and March 2016, about 5 patients in China with histopathologically diagnosed primary liver carcinoma had their tumors surgically resected. At the time of sampling, the patients were treatment-naive and had chronic HBV infection. Five spatially separated regions were sampled per tumor: superior, inferior, left-lateral and right-lateral poles, plus the tumor centre. Histological examination found more than 75% viable tumor cells in every tumor sample. Fresh tumor and adjacent tissue pieces were bisected, with one half stored in RNAlater at -80 degrees C and the other half sent for histology.

From the cysteine up to the phenylalanine, the CDR3 has a length of 13 residues. Only the CDR3 region is kept as DNA, spanning 39 bases read in frame from base 1. V loses 4 bases of germline sequence and J loses 1 base, and the interval between the two ends is 7 bases. TCRbeta-specific cDNA was reverse-transcribed from around 500 ng total RNA using a constant-region primer and ProtoScript II reverse transcriptase. The TCRbeta libraries were prepared through three rounds of nested multiplex PCR following a slightly modified ARM-PCR procedure. Each of the first two PCR rounds ran for about 10 cycles using multiplex TRBV1-TRBV30 forward primers together with a Cbeta reverse primer. Sample barcodes and Illumina adapters were added in a final 25-cycle PCR using Deep VentR polymerase. Before sequencing, amplicons of 200-500 bp were gel-purified using a QIAquick gel extraction kit. An Illumina HiSeq 2500 was used to sequence the TCRbeta amplicons with 250-bp paired-end reads. Regarding the original processing steps: Trimmomatic v0.33 was used to quality-trim the reads, and FLASH v1.2.11 was used to merge paired reads so that full CDR3 sequences could be recovered. MiGEC v1.2.1b assigned V, D and J germline segments to the rearranged TCRbeta sequences. Clonotype statistics, along with Shannon-Wiener diversity indices, were calculated using VDJtools v1.0.0. Except for diversity analysis, only the 250 most abundant clonotypes of each sample were used in subsequent analyses to reduce sampling bias. TCRdb trimmed the raw reads at Q25, called clones with MiXCR and kept productive beta chains. Rows with one shared CDR3 protein collapse into an entry with the most common genes and DNA. These V and J calls derive from TCRdb rather than the authors' analysis. Within this sample are 120,000 or so distinct CDR3 sequences, with less than 80% of them counted one time only. The ten largest clonotypes hold over 7% of the sample.

This sample stems from a study of tumor-infiltrating lymphocytes in primary liver carcinoma (dated by TCRdb to the late 2010s). With respect to the entire study: Hepatocellular carcinoma (four) or combined HCC and intrahepatic cholangiocarcinoma (one) was present in the five patients, who were three men and two women aged 30 to 69 years. Tumors of the five patients were stage T1-T3 N0M0 with maximum diameters of about 4.2 to 11 cm. Each sample produced roughly 3.65 to 7.13 million productive TCRbeta reads, and read depth showed no significant difference between tissue types. Across five regions of each liver tumor, along with adjacent normal tissue and blood, the study brought together TCRbeta repertoire sequencing, expression microarrays and whole-exome sequencing. TCRbeta repertoire sequencing covered roughly 35 specimens from 5 patients: around 25 tumor regions, 5 adjacent noncancerous liver tissues and 5 peripheral blood samples. The 20 to 30 tumor region samples were profiled with Agilent mRNA microarrays so that TCRbeta repertoire diversity could be related to the local molecular phenotype. Reproducibility between technical replicate repertoires was high, with correlation coefficients above 0.95 and mean shared-clone rates roughly 0.87. Findings and caveats that apply to the study as a whole: Only about 7-25% of top clones were present in all five regions of a tumor, suggesting spatial heterogeneity of tumor-infiltrating T cells. A significantly larger repertoire fraction was made up by the top 250 clones in tumors than in blood (p = 0.039). Only the TCR beta chain was sequenced, so true repertoire diversity is likely underestimated because unpaired alpha chains were not captured. Consistent with antigen-driven expansion, pairs of tumor regions showed higher repertoire overlap (mean around 36%) than either tumor-adjacent pairs (approximately 17%) or tumor-blood pairs (roughly 14%). With just a handful of patients in the study, the authors point out that the findings should be validated in a larger study. Comparison of CD4+ and CD8+ T cell repertoires was precluded by the use of bulk unsorted samples.

Sequenced input: liver tumor tissue from sampling region 1. The sample's cell subset or site, from its label and the paper: tumor region T1, superior pole. The TCR comes from a woman aged 55-69 years with primary liver carcinoma and hepatitis B virus infection. Recombination joined TRBV12-3 or TRBV12-4 with TRBJ1-1; confidence is insufficient to name the D gene. CDR3 region: CASSSTRNTEAFF. The bases read TGTGCCAGCAGTTCAACAAGGAACACTGAAGCTTTCTTT.